Shown below are 25 T cell receptor beta chains from a single sample sequenced in a study of shared clonotypes between healthy human individuals (dated by TCRdb to 2020 to 2022). CD8 naive samples were CD45RO-negative cells positively selected for CCR7, giving a CD45RA+CCR7+ population that excluded TemRA cells. Library prep was done by the immunoSEQ multiplex PCR assay. The source is immuneACCESS, and TCRdb retained only in-frame sequences with V and J called. Part of the clones is not carried over; for the studies checked, unresolved V genes explain less than half of this, and the remainder is unexplained. The sample table shows about 2.1 million clones, and more than 85% are seen once. Of the sample, 1.7% is held by the ten largest clones. The sequenced sample consisted of naive CD8+ T cells from PBMCs. The sample's cell subset or site label, decoded: CD45RA+CCR7+. The origin of the receptors is a man aged 18 to 35 in good health. Some clones in this sample may be carry-over from other donors' samples.

This clone was counted once. This chain links TRBV25-1 with TRBJ2-3; D is unclear. CDR1 MGHDK and CDR2 SYGVNS come from the germline V gene. There are 15 residues in the CDR3. V was clipped by 5 bases and J by 5 bases, with 17 bases between them. Here the CDR3 reads CASSLPDVLGDTQYF. CDR3 sequence (DNA): TGTGCCAGCAGTCTCCCCGACGTCCTAGGAGATACGCAGTATTTT.

The genes are TRBV28 and TRBJ2-1, with 14 bases matching TRBD2. Germline CDR1 MDHEN, CDR2 SYDVKM. V lost 5 bases and J lost 7; bases outside the gene matches: 10. The CDR3 contains 17 residues. The CDR3 is CASSPRLAGGQENEQFF. The CDR3 DNA sequence: TGTGCCAGCAGTCCCCGACTAGCGGGAGGGCAAGAGAATGAGCAGTTCTTC. Complete variable domain (other parts from reference TRBV28 and TRBJ2-1): DVKVTQSSRYLVKRTGEKVFLECVQDMDHENMFWYRQDPGLGLRLIYFSYDVKMKEKGDIPEGYSVSREKKERFSLILESASTNQTSMYLCASSPRLAGGQENEQFFGPGTRLTVL.

This clone was observed once. The J gene is TRBJ1-2, the V gene TRBV28; 7 bases agree with TRBD1. Germline CDR1 MDHEN, CDR2 SYDVKM. The CDR3 runs 14 residues. V was pared by 6 bases and J by 1 base, with 5 bases of the junction left unmatched. CDR3 DNA sequence: TGTGCCAGCAGAATGACAGGGAATAACTATGGCTACACCTTC. Encoded protein: CASRMTGNNYGYTF.

The table lists this clone with a few counts. The CDR3 region is CASSLGPHQPQHF. The CDR3 region has the DNA TGTGCCAGCAGTTTAGGCCCTCATCAGCCCCAGCATTTT. The rearrangement uses TRBV27 and TRBJ1-5; D ambiguous. V shed 2 bases and J shed 5 bases, with 7 bases lying between them. The CDR3 totals 13 residues. Germline V gene lookup returns CDR1 MNHEY and CDR2 SMNVEV (reference sequence).

The chain combines TRBV27 with TRBJ2-7, with 8 bases identical to TRBD1. Trimming took 4 bases from V and 6 from J; bases not matched to a gene: 11. The CDR3 loop spans 15 amino acids. Germline loops: CDR1 MNHEY, CDR2 SMNVEV (reference sequence). CDR3 coding DNA: TGTGCCAGCAGTTGGGACTCGGGACAGGCTTCCGAGCAGTACTTC. This encodes CASSWDSGQASEQYF.

The CDR3 sequence: CASTHEIYRGGTEAFF. The CDR3 DNA reads as TGCGCCAGCACCCATGAGATTTACAGGGGGGGAACTGAAGCTTTCTTT. The chain couples TRBV5-1 to TRBJ1-1, with 8 positions matching TRBD1. V gave up 6 bases and J gave up 5 bases; unmatched junction bases: 15. Germline V gives CDR1 SGHRS, CDR2 YFSETQ. The CDR3 has 16 amino acids.

V and J are TRBV4-2 and TRBJ2-7, with TRBD1 as a possible D gene (7 bases). This CDR3 contains 13 residues. CDR1 LGHNA and CDR2 YNFKEQ come from the germline V gene. Trimming took off 2 bases at V and 5 bases at J, with 10 bases between the two ends. The CDR3 loop reads CASSQQGGDEQYF. The CDR3 DNA reads TGTGCCAGCAGCCAACAGGGGGGCGACGAGCAGTACTTC.

This CDR3 is CSAKAGDGYTF. Written as DNA, the CDR3 is TGCAGTGCTAAAGCGGGTGACGGCTACACCTTC. J is TRBJ1-2 and V is TRBV20-1; D ambiguous. The V and J ends lost 4 bases and 8 bases respectively, with 11 bases between them. This CDR3 region has 11 residues. Germline assignment: CDR1 DFQATT and CDR2 SNEGSKA (reference sequence).

Worth noting for this clone: Different DNA sequences within this sample yield the same CDR3. V and J are TRBV27 and TRBJ1-5; TRBD1 aligns across 8 bases. Germline V CDR1 and CDR2: MNHEY, SMNVEV (reference sequence). CDR3 length equals 14 residues. V lost 6 bases to trimming and J lost 2 bases; unmatched junction nucleotides: 3. This chain's CDR3 is CASRKTGGNQPQHF. CDR3 coding DNA: TGTGCCAGCAGAAAGACAGGGGGCAATCAGCCCCAGCATTTT.

Points on this clone: Other DNA sequences from this sample encode an identical CDR3 as well. This chain links TRBV5-1 with TRBJ1-3; D not resolved. With 0 bases removed from V and 2 bases from J, the gap between germline ends came to 9 bases. The CDR3 loop spans 15 amino acids. Germline V gene lookup returns CDR1 SGHRS and CDR2 YFSETQ. In DNA form, the CDR3 reads TGCGCCAGCAGCTTGGATCGGGGTGCTGGAAACACCATATATTTT. It translates to CASSLDRGAGNTIYF.

The rearrangement uses TRBV5-4 and TRBJ1-1, with a tentative D call TRBD1 (6 bases). CDR3 length: 17 amino acids. Germline V gene sequence: CDR1 SGHNT, CDR2 YYREEE (reference sequence). With 1 base removed from V and 7 bases from J, the gap between germline ends came to 23 bases. The CDR3 DNA follows: TGTGCCAGCAGCTTGAACCTCCCCATCCGGACAGCCTTTGAAGCTTTCTTT. Protein sequence: CASSLNLPIRTAFEAFF.

The sample holds one count of this clone. The chain recombines TRBV9 with TRBJ2-2, with 8 nucleotides matching TRBD2. The CDR3 runs to 14 residues. The germline CDR1 and CDR2 sequences are SGDLS and YYNGEE. After removal of 0 bases from V and 8 bases from J, the junction contained 3 bases not matched to a gene. The CDR3 nucleotides are TGTGCCAGCAGCGTAGGAGCGGGAGTTGGGGAGCTGTTTTTT. This translates into CASSVGAGVGELFF.

With regard to this clone: The sample holds other DNA sequences that translate to the same CDR3. The CDR3, as DNA: TGTGCCAGCAGCGTAGGTGGGACAGGGTACGAGCAGTACTTC. Residues: CASSVGGTGYEQYF. The V gene is TRBV9, the J gene TRBJ2-7; TRBD1 aligns across 9 bases. This CDR3 is built from 14 residues. Trimming removed 0 bases from V and 4 bases from J; junction bases left unmatched: 2. Germline loops: CDR1 SGDLS, CDR2 YYNGEE.

The chain couples TRBV29-1 to TRBJ1-2, with a weak D call TRBD1 (5 bases). The germline V and J ends were trimmed by 1 base and 8 bases, with 17 bases remaining between them. The CDR3 is 14 amino acids. Germline-derived CDR1 and CDR2 are SQVTM and ANQGSEA. The CDR3 nucleotides are TGCAGCGTTGAAGGACGGCTGGGGGACCGCGGCTACACCTTC. This translates into CSVEGRLGDRGYTF.

CDR3 nucleotide sequence: TGTGCCAGCAGCCTCCCGGATGGCGGCCTCACAGATACGCAGTATTTT. Its protein product is CASSLPDGGLTDTQYF. V is TRBV9 and J is TRBJ2-3, with D unresolved. CDR3 length: 16 amino acids. Germline CDR1 is SGDLS and CDR2 is YYNGEE. The ends were cut back, 4 bases at V and 2 bases at J, with 17 bases in the middle.

The genes are TRBV9 and TRBJ2-1, with TRBD2 identical over 11 bases. The germline V gene has CDR1 SGDLS and CDR2 YYNGEE. V lost 1 base and J lost 7; bases outside the gene matches: 7. The CDR3 runs to 16 residues. CDR3 sequence (DNA): TGTGCCAGCAGCGTATCGGTAGCGGGAGGGGGGAATGAGCAGTTCTTC. This sequence encodes CASSVSVAGGGNEQFF.

The genes are TRBV7-9 and TRBJ2-3, with D uncertain. Trimming cost V 4 bases and J 5 bases, with 13 bases left between them. The CDR3 loop spans 14 amino acids. Germline V lookup: CDR1 SEHNR, CDR2 FQNEAQ (reference sequence). The CDR3 region is CASSSRVRRDTQYF. The CDR3 bases are TGTGCCAGCAGCTCCCGGGTCCGCAGAGATACGCAGTATTTT.

In the case of this clone: Other nucleotide sequences in the sample specify the same CDR3. The chain couples TRBV27 to TRBJ2-7, with unresolved D. From germline, CDR1 is MNHEY and CDR2 SMNVEV (reference sequence). CDR3 size: 13 residues. The ends were cut back, 2 bases at V and 2 bases at J, with 7 bases in the middle. CDR3 in DNA: TGTGCCAGCAGTTTAGGTGCTACCTACGAGCAGTACTTC. Translating gives CASSLGATYEQYF.

The rearrangement joins TRBV11-3 to TRBJ2-1; 8 positions agree with TRBD2. Germline CDR1 and CDR2: SGHNT and YENEEA. V lost 5 bases to trimming and J lost 8 bases; unmatched junction nucleotides: 8. CDR3 length: 14 amino acids. The CDR3 nucleotides are TGTGCCAGCAGCACGGGGGGGGAGTGGTATGAGCAGTTCTTC. It yields the protein CASSTGGEWYEQFF. Full variable domain (outside the CDR3, taken from reference TRBV11-3 and TRBJ2-1): EAGVVQSPRYKIIEKKQPVAFWCNPISGHNTLYWYLQNLGQGPELLIRYENEEAVDDSQLPKDRFSAERLKGVDSTLKIQPAELGDSAVYLCASSTGGEWYEQFFGPGTRLTVL.

The chain combines TRBV4-1 with TRBJ2-7; perhaps TRBD1 as D (5 bases). Trimming left V 0 bases short and J 2 bases short, with 11 bases between. Germline V CDR1 and CDR2: MGHRA, YSYEKL. The CDR3 consists of 15 residues. The CDR3 spells CASSQEWARAYEQYF. CDR3 DNA: TGCGCCAGCAGCCAAGAATGGGCCAGGGCCTACGAGCAGTACTTC.

The DNA of the CDR3 is TGTGCCAGCAGCCAAGAACTTAGCGGGGCCCCCGGGGAGCAGTTCTTC. Amino acid sequence: CASSQELSGAPGEQFF. The J gene is TRBJ2-1, the V gene TRBV4-2, with TRBD2 matching 8 bases. The V and J ends lost 0 bases and 10 bases, in that order; junction bases with no gene match: 11. This CDR3 is built from 16 residues. CDR1 is LGHNA and CDR2 is YNFKEQ in the germline V gene.

V and J are TRBV19 and TRBJ2-3, with 7 positions matching TRBD1. The J segment lost 2 bases and the V segment lost 7 bases, leaving 6 bases of the junction unmatched. Germline V lookup: CDR1 LNHDA, CDR2 SQIVND (reference sequence). CDR3 size: 14 residues. The CDR3 nucleotides are TGTGCCAGTACTGCGACAGGGATCACAGATACGCAGTATTTT. This gives the protein CASTATGITDTQYF.

CDR3 coding DNA: TGCAGCGTTGTCTGGGTTAGCGGCGAGCAGTACTTC. This translates into CSVVWVSGEQYF. The chain carries TRBV29-1 and TRBJ2-7, with D possibly TRBD2 on 6 matching bases. This CDR3 region has 12 residues. Trimming took off 4 bases at V and 6 bases at J, with 13 bases between the two ends. Germline V gene lookup returns CDR1 SQVTM and CDR2 ANQGSEA.

The rearrangement uses TRBV30 and TRBJ1-2; D is perhaps TRBD1 (5 bases). Germline CDR1 is GTSNPN and CDR2 is SVGIG (reference sequence). The CDR3 totals 14 residues. V was pared by 4 bases and J by 0 bases, with 12 bases between. This CDR3 is CAWNQRGTNYGYTF. CDR3 nucleotides: TGTGCCTGGAATCAAAGGGGCACTAACTATGGCTACACCTTC.

The chain combines TRBV7-6 with TRBJ1-3, with D possibly matching TRBD1 (6 bases). Germline loops: CDR1 SGHVS, CDR2 FNYEAQ. Trimming stripped 3 bases from V and 2 bases from J, with 17 bases between. This CDR3 has 17 amino acids. The CDR3 bases are TGTGCCAGCAGCTTGCGGGACACCCGTCTCCCTGGAAACACCATATATTTT. This translates into CASSLRDTRLPGNTIYF.